This T cell receptor (beta chain) is drawn from a study of a mutant IDH1 vaccine in newly diagnosed glioma. Study-wide context: Onset of vaccination occurred 4-6 weeks following radiotherapy alone, or with temozolomide cycles. Patients had received radiotherapy, temozolomide, or both previously, most receiving both. Study-level results: Pseudoprogression appeared independent of alterations in top peripheral clonotypes.

This CDR3 comprises 13 residues. Germline V gene sequence: CDR1 GTSNPN, CDR2 SVGIG (reference sequence). V trimming: 3 bases; J trimming: 3 bases; junction bases outside the gene matches: 2. Assay: immunoSEQ multiplex PCR; the TCRdb copy retains only in-frame clones and omits some. The data contain tens of thousands of clones, roughly 71% of them seen just once; the ten biggest clones take up over 4%. To note about this clone: As yet, its antigen is unknown.

Time point given: week 35, safety follow-up. Every vaccine dose comprised 300 ug of mutant IDH1 20-mer peptide plus topical imiquimod. New IDH1-mutant, ATRX-lost WHO grade 3 or 4 astrocytomas occurred in donors. Material: PBMCs, obtained from a glioma patient whose treatment included an IDH1 peptide vaccine. V is TRBV30 and J is TRBJ1-2, with TRBD1 identical over 9 bases. This TCR came from a man over 45 with glioma. In DNA, the CDR3 is TGTGCCTGGAGCGGACAGGGGTACTATGGCTACACCTTC. It translates to CAWSGQGYYGYTF.